The 10 T cell receptor beta chains below all came from one sample that was sequenced in a study of cytomegalovirus exposure and HLA in healthy donors. It was with 60 Vbeta and 13 Jbeta primers that the PCR ran. Assay used: immunoSEQ multiplex PCR; TCRdb lists only in-frame clones, some missing. Here the sample spans over 85,000 clones, 65% to 85% being singletons. The sequenced material came from PBMCs. The receptors were sampled from a man aged 40-55 years in good health and CMV-seropositive.

This clone has more than one count but fewer than ten. The rearrangement links TRBV7-9 to TRBJ2-2; TRBD2 matches at 7 bases. The CDR3 totals 15 residues. CDR1 and CDR2 from the germline V gene are SEHNR and FQNEAQ (reference sequence). V was pared by 5 bases and J by 1 base, with 4 bases of the junction left unmatched. CDR3 sequence (DNA): TGTGCCAGCAGCCGGTGGGAGGGGAACACCGGGGAGCTGTTTTTT. Its protein is CASSRWEGNTGELFF.

This clone was detected a few times. The genes are TRBV28 and TRBJ2-1; TRBD2 is a possible D gene (5 bases). Germline-derived CDR1 and CDR2 are MDHEN and SYDVKM. V lost 5 bases and J lost 10, with 12 bases in between. This CDR3 has 12 residues. The DNA of the CDR3 is TGTGCCAGCAGTCCCCTACCGGGGGAGCAGTTCTTC. Encoded protein: CASSPLPGEQFF.

This clone was counted between two and nine times. The chain is built from TRBV5-4 and TRBJ1-2; D remains unclear. Between the trimmed V and J ends, which lost 4 bases and 6 bases, there was a span of 13 bases. The V gene's germline CDR1 is SGHNT and CDR2 YYREEE (reference sequence). The CDR3 totals 13 residues. CDR3 loop: CASSPGSGNGYTF. CDR3 sequence (DNA): TGTGCCAGCAGCCCGGGATCTGGGAATGGCTACACCTTC.

The V and J genes are TRBV11-2 and TRBJ1-1, with TRBD1 matching over 8 bases. Per germline, CDR1 SGHAT and CDR2 FQNNGV. This CDR3 region has 14 residues. Trimming cost V 2 bases and J 8 bases; bases outside gene matches: 7. Here the CDR3 DNA reads TGTGCCAGCAGCTTATCCGGGGCAGGGGGCGAAGCTTTCTTT. Residues: CASSLSGAGGEAFF.

The chain is built from TRBV5-1 and TRBJ2-5, with D possibly TRBD2 on 5 matching bases. This CDR3 has 17 residues. The V end was cut by 2 bases, the J end by 2 bases, with 19 bases between. The V gene's germline CDR1 is SGHRS and CDR2 YFSETQ. CDR3 bases: TGCGCCAGCAGCTTATTCTTCTCGGGAAACGGTCAAGAGACCCAGTACTTC. It translates to CASSLFFSGNGQETQYF.

In this sample, this clone turned up a few times. The V call is TRBV5-1, the J call TRBJ2-7; TRBD1 agrees at 9 bases. The CDR3 is made up of 14 amino acids. The J segment lost 7 bases and the V segment lost 0 bases, leaving 5 bases of the junction unmatched. The germline gives CDR1 SGHRS, CDR2 YFSETQ. CDR3 bases: TGCGCCAGCAGCTTGGGACAGGGGGGTAGGGAGCAGTACTTC. This encodes CASSLGQGGREQYF.

The chain combines TRBV7-9 with TRBJ2-2; D might be TRBD1 (7 bases). V lost 6 bases, J lost 2 bases, and 10 bases lay in between. From germline, CDR1 is SEHNR and CDR2 FQNEAQ (reference sequence). This CDR3 comprises 14 residues. The CDR3 loop is CASRTGTNTGELFF. The CDR3 bases are TGTGCCAGCAGGACAGGGACTAACACCGGGGAGCTGTTTTTT.

This chain connects TRBV9 to TRBJ1-2, with 9 nucleotides matching TRBD1. This CDR3 region has 14 residues. The V gene end was trimmed by 1 base and the J gene end by 8 bases; junction bases not matched to a gene: 6. Germline lookup yields CDR1 SGDLS and CDR2 YYNGEE. CDR3 in amino acids: CASSVLGQGYGYTF. Written as DNA, the CDR3 is TGTGCCAGCAGCGTATTGGGACAGGGATACGGCTACACCTTC.

J is TRBJ2-3 and V is TRBV2, with TRBD1 identical over 7 bases. Per the germline V gene, CDR1 is SNHLY and CDR2 is FYNNEI. CDR3 length: 14 residues. V lost 10 bases and J lost 3; bases outside the gene matches: 10. CDR3 loop: CATRRQGLTDTQYF. The CDR3 DNA reads TGTGCCACGAGGAGACAGGGATTAACAGATACGCAGTATTTT. The entire variable domain, with the rest obtained from reference TRBV2 and TRBJ2-3, is as follows: EPEVTQTPSHQVTQMGQEVILRCVPISNHLYFYWYRQILGQKVEFLVSFYNNEISEKSEIFDDQFSVERPDGSNFTLKIRSTKLEDSAMYFCATRRQGLTDTQYFGPGTRLTVL.

The chain is built from TRBV4-1 and TRBJ2-5; D is undetermined. This CDR3 is 14 amino acids long. Germline V lookup: CDR1 MGHRA, CDR2 YSYEKL. V was cut by 2 bases and J by 4 bases, with 11 bases left in between. Written as DNA, the CDR3 is TGCGCCAGCAGCCAAAATTCGAGGCCAGAGACCCAGTACTTC. Encoded protein: CASSQNSRPETQYF.